A selection of T cell receptor beta chains follows, all from one sample in a study of cytomegalovirus exposure and HLA in healthy donors. Profiled with immunoSEQ multiplex PCR; TCRdb holds only in-frame clones, not every one. The sample has roughly 150,000 clones, nearly 10% seen once. The sequenced sample was PBMCs. The receptors stem from a man in his forties or fifties in good health and CMV-seronegative. The CDR3 runs from the conserved cysteine through the conserved F or W. The order of the fields is clone size, D gene, V gene, J gene, CDR3 protein, CDR3 DNA. The D gene is left open where the match is weak. Rows give clone size only sometimes, using once, few, many, or a class for an expanded clone.

>NA|NA|TRBV4-1|TRBJ2-1
CASSQGSRMEQFF
TGCGCCAGCAGCCAAGGAAGTAGAATGGAGCAGTTCTTC
>NA|TRBD2|TRBV7-2|TRBJ2-7
CASSLITSGSYEQYF
TGTGCCAGCAGCTTAATCACTAGCGGGAGCTACGAGCAGTACTTC
>few|TRBD1|TRBV7-9|TRBJ2-5
CASSLGGTGRETQYF
TGTGCCAGCAGCTTAGGAGGGACAGGGAGGGAGACCCAGTACTTC
>NA|TRBD2|TRBV2|TRBJ2-3
CASTMTSGSSNTQYF
TGTGCCAGCACCATGACTAGCGGGAGTAGCAATACGCAGTATTTT
>few|TRBD2|TRBV9|TRBJ2-1
CASSVRSGGASNEQFF
TGTGCCAGCAGCGTCAGGAGCGGGGGGGCCTCCAATGAGCAGTTCTTC
>few|NA|TRBV5-4|TRBJ1-3
CASSYPLGGNTIYF
TGTGCCAGCAGCTACCCACTAGGTGGAAACACCATATATTTT
>NA|NA|TRBV29-1|TRBJ2-7
CSVEDPGGEGSSYEQYF
TGCAGCGTTGAAGATCCTGGAGGGGAAGGTAGCTCCTACGAGCAGTACTTC
>NA|NA|TRBV7-9|TRBJ2-7
CASSSLVYEQYF
TGTGCCAGCAGCTCACTGGTCTACGAGCAGTACTTC
>few|NA|TRBV27|TRBJ1-3
CASSFREGNTIYF
TGTGCCAGCAGTTTCAGGGAAGGAAACACCATATATTTT
>NA|TRBD1|TRBV6-1|TRBJ1-1
CASRRTGGGTEAFF
TGTGCCAGCAGGAGGACAGGGGGGGGCACTGAAGCTTTCTTT
>NA|NA|TRBV23-1|TRBJ2-4
CASIRVRRAKNIQYF
TGCGCCAGCATAAGGGTAAGGAGGGCCAAAAACATTCAGTACTTC
>few|TRBD1|TRBV30|TRBJ1-1
CACKGALRTEAFF
TGTGCCTGCAAGGGGGCTCTGAGGACTGAAGCTTTCTTT
>few|TRBD1|TRBV10-1|TRBJ2-2
CASSADRGRTGELFF
TGCGCCAGCAGCGCCGACAGGGGGCGCACCGGGGAGCTGTTTTTT
>few|TRBD1|TRBV27|TRBJ2-5
CASSPLGNRGETQYF
TGTGCCAGCAGCCCCCTAGGGAACAGGGGAGAGACCCAGTACTTC
>NA|TRBD2|TRBV5-1|TRBJ2-1
CASSYHTSGRGDEQFF
TGCGCCAGCAGCTACCATACTAGCGGGAGAGGAGATGAGCAGTTCTTC
>few|TRBD1|TRBV9|TRBJ2-3
CASSPGQGGSADTQYF
TGTGCCAGCAGCCCAGGACAGGGCGGGTCGGCAGATACGCAGTATTTT
>NA|TRBD1|TRBV19|TRBJ1-5
CASSSGTGGVKPQHF
TGTGCCAGTAGTTCAGGGACAGGGGGTGTGAAGCCCCAGCATTTT
>NA|NA|TRBV29-1|TRBJ2-5
CSLRGANQETQYF
TGCAGCCTACGGGGGGCCAACCAAGAGACCCAGTACTTC
>few|NA|TRBV11-3|TRBJ1-1
CASSLEANTEAFF
TGTGCCAGCAGCTTAGAGGCAAACACTGAAGCTTTCTTT
>NA|TRBD1|TRBV5-1|TRBJ1-2
CASTDTGGDYGYTF
TGCGCCAGCACTGACACAGGGGGCGACTATGGCTACACCTTC
>NA|NA|TRBV18|TRBJ1-2
CASSPNREYGYTF
TGTGCCAGCTCACCGAACAGGGAATATGGCTACACCTTC
>few|TRBD2|TRBV7-2|TRBJ2-5
CASSLDPSGGQTQYF
TGTGCCAGCAGCTTAGACCCTAGCGGGGGACAGACCCAGTACTTC
>few|TRBD2|TRBV7-8|TRBJ2-3
CASSTGLAGGTDTQYF
TGTGCCAGCAGCACCGGACTAGCGGGGGGCACAGATACGCAGTATTTT
>NA|TRBD1|TRBV7-9|TRBJ2-5
CASSLNTGGETQYF
TGTGCCAGCAGCTTAAATACAGGGGGAGAGACCCAGTACTTC
>NA|NA|TRBV21-1|TRBJ1-2
CAKPRFNYGYTF
TGTGCCAAACCCAGGTTCAACTATGGCTACACCTTC
>NA|NA|TRBV15|TRBJ2-5
CATSRGGQQKETQYF
TGTGCCACCAGCAGGGGGGGACAGCAGAAAGAGACCCAGTACTTC
>NA|NA|TRBV5-4|TRBJ2-3
CASSLGLADTQYF
TGTGCCAGCAGCTTGGGACTAGCAGATACGCAGTATTTT
>few|NA|TRBV5-6|TRBJ1-4
CASSLKDTGTNEKLFF
TGTGCCAGCAGCCTCAAAGACACGGGGACTAATGAAAAACTGTTTTTT
>NA|NA|TRBV5-1|TRBJ1-1
CASSLGQGQNTEAFF
TGCGCCAGCAGCTTGGGGCAGGGGCAGAACACTGAAGCTTTCTTT
>few|NA|TRBV18|TRBJ2-2
CASSPLDTGELFF
TGTGCCAGCTCACCTCTTGACACCGGGGAGCTGTTTTTT
>few|TRBD2|TRBV14|TRBJ2-5
CASSPLGLEETQYF
TGTGCCAGCAGTCCCCTGGGACTAGAAGAGACCCAGTACTTC
>few|NA|TRBV19|TRBJ1-1
CASSSLLRGGENTEAFF
TGTGCCAGTAGTAGCTTACTGAGGGGGGGCGAGAACACTGAAGCTTTCTTT
>few|NA|TRBV19|TRBJ1-4
CASTEGVREKLFF
TGTGCCAGTACTGAGGGGGTCCGTGAAAAACTGTTTTTT
>few|TRBD2|TRBV27|TRBJ2-1
CASSSERGGSYEQFF
TGTGCCAGCAGTTCTGAGCGGGGGGGCTCCTATGAGCAGTTCTTC
>NA|TRBD2|TRBV5-1|TRBJ2-3
CASSLEVAGAADTQYF
TGCGCCAGCAGTCTCGAGGTAGCGGGAGCTGCAGATACGCAGTATTTT
>NA|NA|TRBV5-4|TRBJ1-4
CASSFYATNEKLFF
TGTGCCAGCAGCTTCTACGCAACTAATGAAAAACTGTTTTTT
>NA|TRBD2|TRBV6-4|TRBJ2-2
CASSPLAGADTGELFF
TGTGCCAGCAGTCCGCTAGCGGGAGCGGACACCGGGGAGCTGTTTTTT
>few|NA|TRBV27|TRBJ1-1
CASSFGRGSTEAFF
TGTGCCAGCAGTTTCGGCAGGGGATCCACTGAAGCTTTCTTT
>NA|TRBD1|TRBV29-1|TRBJ1-1
CSVEATGGLNTEAFF
TGCAGCGTTGAAGCCACAGGGGGGCTGAACACTGAAGCTTTCTTT
>NA|TRBD1|TRBV2|TRBJ1-2
CASSDGQVNYGYTF
TGTGCCAGCAGTGATGGACAGGTGAACTATGGCTACACCTTC
>few|TRBD2|TRBV9|TRBJ2-7
CASSVTSSGYTSSYEQYF
TGTGCCAGCAGCGTAACATCTAGCGGGTACACTAGCTCCTACGAGCAGTACTTC
>NA|TRBD1|TRBV7-9|TRBJ1-2
CASSLVGQGAFTGYTF
TGTGCCAGCAGCTTAGTCGGGCAGGGGGCTTTTACAGGCTACACCTTC
>few|NA|TRBV30|TRBJ1-1
CAWIKLRVRAFF
TGTGCCTGGATAAAACTCAGGGTTAGGGCTTTCTTT
>few|TRBD1|TRBV30|TRBJ1-1
CAWSNRGPGEAFF
TGTGCCTGGAGTAACAGGGGGCCGGGTGAAGCTTTCTTT
>NA|TRBD1|TRBV28|TRBJ1-2
CASRLSDRGGNYGYTF
TGTGCCAGCAGGCTATCCGACAGGGGCGGTAACTATGGCTACACCTTC
>NA|TRBD1|TRBV6-1|TRBJ2-5
CASSEKGTGRTQYF
TGTGCCAGCAGTGAAAAAGGGACAGGGAGAACCCAGTACTTC